This T cell receptor beta chain comes out of a study of preoperative IRX-2 immunotherapy in early breast cancer. Some clones are missing from TCRdb's copy, which holds only in-frame ones; the method was immunoSEQ multiplex PCR. The data contain approximately 30,000 clones, around nine tenths of them seen just once; the ten biggest clones take up 1.6%. Treatment noted: preoperative locoregional IRX-2 cytokine immunotherapy. Preoperative locoregional IRX-2 cytokine immunotherapy was tested in the phase Ib source study. This receptor was identified in a human donor with breast cancer. Material: tumor tissue, obtained after IRX-2 immunotherapy.

CDR3 in amino acids: CASSPTGVTEAFF. The CDR3 DNA is TGTGCCAGCAGTCCCACGGGAGTGACTGAAGCTTTCTTT. The chain joins TRBV28 to TRBJ1-1; D remains ambiguous. Trimming took off 5 bases at V and 5 bases at J, with 12 bases between the two ends. The CDR3 consists of 13 residues. Per germline, CDR1 MDHEN and CDR2 SYDVKM. Looking up the rest from reference TRBV28 and TRBJ1-1 gives the full variable domain: DVKVTQSSRYLVKRTGEKVFLECVQDMDHENMFWYRQDPGLGLRLIYFSYDVKMKEKGDIPEGYSVSREKKERFSLILESASTNQTSMYLCASSPTGVTEAFFGQGTRLTVV.